The clone carrying this T cell receptor beta chain was seen more than once but under ten times. Researchers ran the PCR with 60 Vbeta and 13 Jbeta primers. The assay was immunoSEQ multiplex PCR, and TCRdb's table has in-frame clones only and misses some. The sample holds fewer than 250,000 clones, 70% to 80% seen once. This entry comes from a study of cytomegalovirus exposure and HLA in healthy donors. This receptor was identified in a male donor in good health and CMV-seropositive. The sample was PBMCs.

CDR3 sequence: CASSVQGTPYEQYF. In DNA form, the CDR3 reads TGTGCCAGCAGCGTCCAGGGTACCCCCTACGAGCAGTACTTC. This chain connects TRBV9 to TRBJ2-7; D is possibly TRBD1 (5 bases). Germline V CDR1 and CDR2: SGDLS, YYNGEE. The V end was cut by 2 bases, the J end by 2 bases, with 11 bases between. This CDR3 spans 14 amino acids.